These 20 T cell receptor beta chains originate from one sample sequenced in a study of cytomegalovirus exposure and HLA in healthy donors. Amplification used 60 Vbeta primers and 13 Jbeta primers. The protocol was immunoSEQ multiplex PCR, while the TCRdb copy is restricted to in-frame clones and leaves out a portion. Among some 56,000 clones listed, about 57% were seen once. Sequenced input: PBMCs. The receptor source for this set is a human donor in good health.

This clone has just one count. The CDR3 spells CASSPRRQGANTGELFF. The CDR3 DNA sequence: TGTGCCAGCAGCCCTCGGAGACAGGGCGCGAACACCGGGGAGCTGTTTTTT. The J gene is TRBJ2-2, the V gene TRBV11-2; 7 bases match TRBD1. Germline values: CDR1 SGHAT, CDR2 FQNNGV. After removal of 5 bases from V and 0 bases from J, the junction contained 9 bases not matched to a gene. This CDR3 comprises 17 residues.

This clone was detected a few times. The chain is built from TRBV7-9 and TRBJ2-7; TRBD1 matches at 8 bases. Germline assignment: CDR1 SEHNR and CDR2 FQNEAQ (reference sequence). With 5 bases clipped from V and 3 bases from J, the junction kept 6 bases outside the gene matches. The CDR3 totals 14 residues. This CDR3 is CASSVQGEDYEQYF. CDR3 nucleotide sequence: TGTGCCAGCAGCGTACAGGGGGAAGACTACGAGCAGTACTTC. The full variable domain, its missing parts supplied by reference TRBV7-9 and TRBJ2-7, is DTGVSQNPRHKITKRGQNVTFRCDPISEHNRLYWYRQTLGQGPEFLTYFQNEAQLEKSRLLSDRFSAERPKGSFSTLEIQRTEQGDSAMYLCASSVQGEDYEQYFGPGTRLTVT.

This clone has a handful of counts. DNA for the CDR3: TGTGCCAGCAGGGGACAGGGAACGGGCGTTCAGTACTTC. It translates to CASRGQGTGVQYF. This chain uses TRBV2 with TRBJ2-4; 9 bases agree with TRBD1. Germline V gene lookup returns CDR1 SNHLY and CDR2 FYNNEI. J gave up 11 bases and V 6 bases, and 8 bases lay outside the gene matches. This CDR3 has 13 residues. Filled out from reference TRBV2 and TRBJ2-4, the complete variable domain reads EPEVTQTPSHQVTQMGQEVILRCVPISNHLYFYWYRQILGQKVEFLVSFYNNEISEKSEIFDDQFSVERPDGSNFTLKIRSTKLEDSAMYFCASRGQGTGVQYFGAGTRLSVL.

This clone has only a few counts. Mismatch with germline at one junction end may stem from a read error. CDR3 coding DNA: TGTGCCAGCAGCTTGACGAGGGGGGGCTCGGGGGCCCATGGCTACCCCTTC. Its protein product is CASSLTRGGSGAHGYPF. The rearrangement uses TRBV5-6 and TRBJ1-2; D might be TRBD1 (6 bases). CDR3 length: 17 residues. The V gene's germline CDR1 is SGHDT and CDR2 YYEEEE.

A single count supports this clone. The chain is built from TRBV30 and TRBJ2-1, with TRBD1 matching 9 bases. This CDR3 region has 14 residues. The germline gives CDR1 GTSNPN, CDR2 SVGIG (reference sequence). Germline trimming cut 1 base from V and 8 bases from J; bases unmatched to any gene: 6. The CDR3 DNA reads TGTGCCTGGAGTGGACAGGGGGGGAGGTATGAGCAGTTCTTC. This sequence encodes CAWSGQGGRYEQFF.

The V call is TRBV19, the J call TRBJ1-4; 10 positions agree with TRBD1. This CDR3 is 16 amino acids long. V gave up 3 bases and J gave up 6 bases; unmatched junction bases: 7. The V gene's germline CDR1 is LNHDA and CDR2 SQIVND (reference sequence). This chain's CDR3 is CASSMLLGTGDEKLFF. In nucleotides, the CDR3 is TGTGCCAGTAGTATGCTTCTTGGGACAGGGGATGAAAAACTGTTTTTT.

The chain links TRBV5-1 to TRBJ1-1; the D gene is possibly TRBD1 (5 bases). The CDR3 runs 13 residues. Trimming took 5 bases from V and 1 from J, leaving 9 bases between them. Germline lookup yields CDR1 SGHRS and CDR2 YFSETQ. CDR3 nucleotides: TGCGCCAGCAGGGGCAGGGCGAACACTGAAGCTTTCTTT. It translates to CASRGRANTEAFF.

V usage is TRBV27 and J usage is TRBJ1-1; 7 bases are shared with TRBD1. The ends lost 7 bases at V and 0 bases at J; junction bases unmatched: 8. CDR1 and CDR2 (germline): MNHEY, SMNVEV (reference sequence). This CDR3 has 15 amino acids. As DNA, the CDR3 is TGTGCCAGCAATCAGCCGGACAGGTTGAACACTGAAGCTTTCTTT. Protein: CASNQPDRLNTEAFF.

Comments on this clone: Other nucleotide sequences in the sample specify the same CDR3. The rearrangement uses TRBV19 and TRBJ1-1; 9 bases are a match to TRBD1. The CDR3 spans 14 residues. Germline CDR1 and CDR2: LNHDA and SQIVND (reference sequence). V lost 6 bases to trimming and J lost 2 bases; unmatched junction nucleotides: 4. CDR3 sequence (DNA): TGTGCCAGTAGGTGGGGACAGGGTAACACTGAAGCTTTCTTT. Its translation: CASRWGQGNTEAFF.

The V call is TRBV5-4, the J call TRBJ2-1; no definite D call. V was clipped by 4 bases and J by 9 bases, with 11 bases between them. The CDR3 consists of 12 residues. Per the germline V gene, CDR1 is SGHNT and CDR2 is YYREEE (reference sequence). The CDR3 DNA reads as TGTGCCAGCAGCCCCCCAAACACTGAGCAGTTCTTC. It specifies CASSPPNTEQFF.

Written as DNA, the CDR3 is TGCAGCGTCGCCGGGGGACAGCTCTATGGCTACACCTTC. As protein: CSVAGGQLYGYTF. The chain employs TRBV29-1 and TRBJ1-2, with 7 bases matching TRBD1. Trimming at V came to 6 bases and at J to 4 bases, leaving 8 bases not matched to a gene. The V gene's germline CDR1 is SQVTM and CDR2 ANQGSEA. CDR3 length equals 13 residues.

This clone has more than one count but fewer than ten. The chain has TRBV5-1 and TRBJ2-1; no definite D call. Germline loops: CDR1 SGHRS, CDR2 YFSETQ. This CDR3 spans 14 amino acids. The V and J ends lost 0 bases and 3 bases respectively, with 7 bases between them. The CDR3 here is CASSLGGGYNEQFF. In nucleotides, the CDR3 is TGCGCCAGCAGCTTGGGAGGCGGCTACAATGAGCAGTTCTTC.

Only a few counts were recorded for this clone. The V call is TRBV9, the J call TRBJ2-1; 9 bases are a match to TRBD2. Per germline, CDR1 SGDLS and CDR2 YYNGEE. This CDR3 is 19 amino acids long. Trimming removed 2 bases from V and 0 bases from J; junction bases left unmatched: 12. The CDR3 spells CASSVQTSGAPLSYNEQFF. CDR3 nucleotide sequence: TGTGCCAGCAGCGTCCAGACTAGCGGTGCCCCCCTCTCCTACAATGAGCAGTTCTTC.

The V call is TRBV15, the J call TRBJ1-4; D is possibly TRBD1 (6 bases). CDR1 and CDR2 (germline): LNHNV, YYDKDF (reference sequence). This CDR3 contains 13 residues. Trimming shortened V by 4 bases and J by 11 bases, and 14 bases separated the two germline ends. This CDR3 is CATSIDRDRKLFF. The CDR3 DNA is TGTGCCACCAGCATAGACCGAGACAGGAAACTGTTTTTT.

The chain employs TRBV9 and TRBJ2-7, with D perhaps matching TRBD1 (5 bases). V was cut by 0 bases and J by 0 bases, with 7 bases left in between. The CDR3 runs to 14 residues. Germline CDR1 reads SGDLS; CDR2 reads YYNGEE. The CDR3 here is CASSVGGSSYEQYF. DNA of the CDR3: TGTGCCAGCAGCGTAGGGGGCAGCTCCTACGAGCAGTACTTC.

The chain has TRBV30 and TRBJ2-5, with TRBD2 matching 10 bases. CDR1 GTSNPN and CDR2 SVGIG come from the germline V gene (reference sequence). The CDR3 extends over 16 amino acids. V lost 2 bases to trimming and J lost 0 bases; unmatched junction nucleotides: 6. The CDR3 nucleotides are TGTGCCTGGAGTTTACTAGCGGGGTCGTACCAAGAGACCCAGTACTTC. This encodes CAWSLLAGSYQETQYF.

The V call is TRBV7-2, the J call TRBJ2-5, with D perhaps TRBD1 (5 bases). Germline values: CDR1 SGHTA, CDR2 FQGNSA. There are 12 residues in the CDR3. V lost 5 bases to trimming and J lost 9 bases, with 13 bases between them. The CDR3 DNA is TGTGCCAGCAGCAACCTGGTGGGGCCCCAGTACTTC. This codes for CASSNLVGPQYF.

This clone has a single count. The V and J genes are TRBV7-2 and TRBJ2-1; 7 bases line up with TRBD1. This CDR3 contains 12 residues. Germline V gives CDR1 SGHTA, CDR2 FQGNSA. The V and J ends lost 5 bases and 11 bases, in that order; junction bases with no gene match: 6. In DNA form, the CDR3 reads TGTGCCAGCAGCCGCCGGGACAGACAGCAGTTCTTC. It codes for CASSRRDRQQFF.

This chain links TRBV9 with TRBJ2-3; no definite D call. The ends were cut back, 0 bases at V and 1 base at J, with 6 bases in the middle. Per the germline V gene, CDR1 is SGDLS and CDR2 is YYNGEE. This CDR3 is 14 amino acids long. The CDR3 reads CASSVDERTDTQYF. The CDR3 DNA reads TGTGCCAGCAGCGTAGACGAGCGCACAGATACGCAGTATTTT.

This chain connects TRBV19 to TRBJ1-1; 9 nucleotides agree with TRBD1. The CDR3 has 13 residues. Germline CDR1 and CDR2: LNHDA and SQIVND (reference sequence). V shed 5 bases, J shed 11 bases, and the junction held 9 bases outside the gene matches. The CDR3 coding sequence is TGTGCCAGTAGTGGGAGACAGGGGGATTATGCTTTCTTT. Encoded protein: CASSGRQGDYAFF.